This TCR beta chain was identified during a study of human T cells and chemical hapten exposure. At the level of the study: Yields of TCR per sample differed, chiefly owing to small differences in pooled library volume.

Overall study results and limits: Unchanged with DPC sensitization were TCRs above 1 in 1000 frequency.

The germline V and J ends were trimmed by 3 bases and 3 bases, with 20 bases remaining between them. This CDR3 contains 17 residues. Germline lookup yields CDR1 SGHTA and CDR2 FQGNSA. The time point: healthy volunteer bleed at 6 weeks. The authors extracted total RNA from unfractionated whole blood. Of note for this clonotype: No antigen is known for it.

The study used a library that attached unique molecular identifiers to individual cDNA molecules. In the source study's methods: TCR counts had a median of about 92,000 per sample and spanned roughly 20,000 to 750,000. TCRdb processed the RACE reads anew with MiXCR; each CDR3 protein has one entry. The V and J calls follow TCRdb's processing rather than the paper's. Of more than 75,000 distinct CDR3 sequences in the sample, 8.6% were seen once. The rearrangement joins TRBV7-2 to TRBJ1-2, with D possibly matching TRBD1 (6 bases). This TCR came from a male donor in good health. Some clones in this sample may be carry-over from other donors' samples. The sequencing sample was made of whole blood. CDR3 nucleotide sequence: TGTGCCAGCAGCTTTACAGGGTCTGTTTCGGCAGACTATGGCTACACCTTC. Protein product: CASSFTGSVSADYGYTF.